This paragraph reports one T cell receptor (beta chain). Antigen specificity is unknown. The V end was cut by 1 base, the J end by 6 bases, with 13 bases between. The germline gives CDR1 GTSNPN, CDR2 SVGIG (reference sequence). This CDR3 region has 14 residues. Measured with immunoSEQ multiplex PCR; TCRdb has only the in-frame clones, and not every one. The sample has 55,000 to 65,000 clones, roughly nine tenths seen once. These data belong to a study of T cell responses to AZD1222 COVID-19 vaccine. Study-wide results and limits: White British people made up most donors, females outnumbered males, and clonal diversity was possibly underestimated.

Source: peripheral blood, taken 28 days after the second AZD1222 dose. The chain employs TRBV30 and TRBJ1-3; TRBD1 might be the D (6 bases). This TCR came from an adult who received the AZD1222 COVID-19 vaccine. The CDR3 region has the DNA TGTGCCTGGAGTGCTGGACAGATGCTAAACACCATATATTTT. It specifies CAWSAGQMLNTIYF.